This T cell receptor (beta chain) is from a study of cytomegalovirus exposure and HLA in healthy donors (dated by TCRdb to about 2017). Regarding the complete study: According to an earlier analysis of 450 to 650 of the donors, some 180 million T cells yielded 90 million to 130 million unique TCR beta sequences and about 280 Gb of sequence data. An early release covering 500 to 750 HLA-typed donors comprised approximately 290 gigabases of sequencing data and about 90 million unique TCR sequences. Of the approximately 370 genotyped donors, roughly 76% were placed in the genetic ancestry cluster associated with self-reported Caucasian donors. The study was designed to test whether signatures of past pathogen exposure could be identified by cataloging public T cell receptors. The T cell repertoires of 666 subjects were profiled by immunosequencing and related to cytomegalovirus serostatus. A separate validation cohort of 100 to 150 different subjects was used in addition to the approximately 610-subject first cohort. High-throughput TCR immunosequencing, statistical association of individual TCRs with disease status, and machine learning were combined to predict cytomegalovirus infection status. In a later analysis, previously published TCR beta repertoires from 550 to 750 donors were re-analyzed and high-resolution HLA genotyping was added so that TCR occurrence patterns could be studied. Rather than drawing on any new phenotypic data, the later analysis identified candidate immune exposures from TCR beta sequences and the way those sequences occurred across donors. An earlier analysis of fewer than 750 of the donors used high-throughput TCR beta sequencing to judge whether each TCR beta V gene segment behaved as functional or pseudogenic. Donor age, sex, ethnicity and CMV serostatus were compiled together with the repertoire data. Genome-wide SNP genotypes for about 55% of the roughly 670 donors were used in a later genetic analysis, which treated that subset as a discovery cohort. Every discovery cohort repertoire had been produced on one sequencing platform. Class I and class II HLA loci were covered by the typing at four-digit resolution. Typing coverage differed by locus: A, B, C, DRB1 and DQB1 were typed in about 620-630 donors, DQA1 in about 500, DPA1 in 600 to 610, and DPB1 in 400 to 490. Roughly five DR-DQ haplotypes were handled as single units for association and clustering, since linkage in the cohort was strong. Among some 410 genotyped donors of the cohort, an average of around 250,000 unique TCR beta nucleotide sequences was sequenced per donor, of which roughly 17% were non-productive.

Library preparation employed the immunoSEQ multiplex PCR assay. For the multiplex PCR, a mixture combining 60 forward primers for TCR Vbeta segments and 13 reverse primers for TCR Jbeta segments was used. Amplification of the CDR3 region of rearranged TCR beta genes was performed with a multiplex PCR assay on genomic DNA. Amplified TCR beta libraries were sequenced as 87-base-pair reads on the Illumina HiSeq System. As for how the authors treated the data: A later analysis tallied roughly 78 million unique TCR beta chains across the 666 repertoires, and approximately 11 million of those chains were shared by two or more donors. Raw reads were error-corrected and collapsed into unique sequences by a nearest-neighbor algorithm in which closely related sequences were merged to remove PCR and sequencing errors. To assign V, D and J gene segments, CDR3 sequences were aligned to IMGT reference sequences. For a sequence to be retained, at least a six-nucleotide match to both a V gene segment and a J gene segment was required. A rearrangement was called productive if the CDR3 had no stop codons and remained in frame with V and J, and every other rearrangement was called non-productive. Following IMGT convention, CDR3 was defined as the stretch from the second conserved V-encoded cysteine up to the conserved J-encoded phenylalanine. The earlier analysis of about 640 of the donors excluded any sequence lacking an unambiguous match to a single V gene segment. In an earlier analysis of about 590 of the donors, a V segment was called functional when productive rearrangements were above 56.7%, and segregating when the standard deviation between donors exceeded 5%. A statistical classification framework was built to diagnose cytomegalovirus status from the catalog of TCR beta chain sequences. A later analysis assigned V and J genes by comparing TCR nucleotide sequences with IMGT/GENE-DB human TR gene sequences. A later analysis assigned CDR3 sequences and most-parsimonious VDJ recombination scenarios with the TCRdist pipeline. A later analysis defined each TCR beta chain by its CDR3 amino acid sequence plus V-gene family, and excluded reads lacking a unique V-gene family. A later analysis removed 592 highly shared, low-generation-probability nucleotide sequences to deal with suspected cross-contamination and a sequencing artifact. In a later analysis, a clonal expansion index was calculated for each public chain from normalized within-repertoire ranks of inferred template counts. In a later analysis, generation probabilities were computed using a VDJ recombination model fitted to out-of-frame rearrangements, and the results were checked against IGoR. In a later analysis, hypergeometric tests were used to score TCR-TCR, TCR-HLA and TCR-CMV co-occurrence, with a repertoire-size bias correction applied to TCR pairs. A later analysis estimated false discovery rates by permuting HLA or CMV assignments 20 times. In a later analysis, co-occurring TCRs were grouped with DBSCAN, and TCRdist sequence similarity was added when clustering was performed within HLA-allele-positive subsets. For co-occurrence clustering, repertoires with fewer than 30,000 or more than 120,000 public chains were excluded, along with roughly 5 repertoires with anomalous nucleotide sharing. Drawn from immuneACCESS, this table holds only the in-frame rearrangements with V and J called that TCRdb kept. Clones are partly lost; checked studies trace under half to an unresolved V gene and leave the rest unexplained. That table is the source of V, J and clone size, and D and trimming were worked out from the DNA. The sample has 150,000 to 200,000 clones on record, roughly nine tenths of them singletons. The ten largest make up more than 0.7% of the sample.

V loses 6 bases, J loses 4 bases, and the germline ends lie 14 bases apart. Its CDR3 holds 14 amino acids, cysteine through phenylalanine. CDR3 DNA only is kept here, 42 bases in frame from base 1. From the germline V gene, CDR1 is SNHLY and CDR2 is FYNNEI. In total, 666 healthy bone marrow donors made up the cohort. At the time of sampling, every cohort member was nominally healthy, though immune exposures that went unrecorded were likely present. The donor tested CMV seronegative, placing the donor among the 350 or so seronegative members of the cohort. A peripheral blood sample was provided by each donor, and peripheral blood mononuclear cells were used for TCR beta sequencing. Genomic DNA was extracted from the blood cell samples with the Qiagen DNeasy Blood Extraction Kit. Results and caveats for the whole study, not just this receptor: A later analysis found that TCR association rates varied across HLA loci, with DRB1 alleles showing the most associated TCRs and HLA-C alleles the fewest. A later analysis reported that several top co-occurrence clusters appeared linked to parvovirus B19, influenza, CMV and Epstein-Barr virus. A further reported finding was that TCR beta sequences accurately predicted the HLA-A and HLA-B alleles for most subjects in the first cohort. In a later genetic analysis, a missense DCLRE1C variant was associated with V-gene and J-gene trimming of TCR beta chains, and the association was replicated in an independent cohort. A total of about 180 TCR beta chains were listed by the study as associated with cytomegalovirus. In an earlier analysis of about 600 of the donors, most TCR beta V segments appeared in productive rearrangements about 90% or about 30% of the time, broadly matching IMGT annotations. In a later genetic analysis, fewer N-insertions in productive TCRs were reported among donors in an Asian-associated ancestry cluster than the approximately 670-donor mean. Only TCR beta chains were sequenced in this cohort, and the absence of alpha or paired-chain data limited detectable features. Because HLA typing was missing for some donors at each locus, association tests included only the typed subset. Most TCR sequences were seen in very few donors, while some public TCRs were found in many individuals. At a false discovery rate of 0.05, a later analysis linked under 20,000 TCR beta sequences to specific HLA alleles. Because the 87-base-pair reads could not distinguish some IMGT-functional V segments, including TRBV6-2 and TRBV6-3, those segments were excluded. In a later analysis, most CMV-associated TCR beta chains were found to appear HLA-restricted, with HLA associations seemingly driven largely by CMV exposure. The classifier was reported to diagnose cytomegalovirus status with high specificity and sensitivity in both the original cohort and the validation cohort. A group of highly shared sequence variants was considered likely to be a technical artifact of the sequencing pipeline. In a later analysis, HLA-associated TCR beta chains were found to be more clonally expanded and to have lower generation probabilities than equally common non-associated chains. The earlier analysis of a few hundred of the donors excluded seventeen rarely observed V segments, including chromosome 9 orphons, because counts were too low. A few of the identified cytomegalovirus-associated TCR beta chains were confirmed in vitro to be specific for cytomegalovirus antigens. For the cohort, immune exposure information was limited to CMV serostatus. Linkage disequilibrium might explain the correlated functional status among segregating V segments, but an unknown experimental factor could not be ruled out. The authors suggested that the approach could potentially be extended to other disease states and immunological phenotypes. Assigning TCR associations to individual alleles was difficult when HLA alleles, especially DR and DQ, strongly co-occurred. The presence/absence analyses assumed that sequencing depth was roughly uniform across donors, and that assumption may not be true.

Note on this clone: The clone's antigen remains unknown. It has no much larger one-base neighbor in the sample; base qualities were not kept.

The source material was PBMCs. This clonotype was obtained from a woman aged 25 to 39 in good health and CMV-seronegative. The chain employs TRBV2 and TRBJ2-3, with TRBD1 as a weak D call on 5 bases. The nucleotides are TGTGCCAGCAGACCAACTGGGGCAGCAGATACGCAGTATTTT. This codes for CASRPTGAADTQYF.